The 17 T cell receptor beta chains reported below all come from one sample, sequenced in a study of cytotoxic CD8 clonotypes in ibrutinib-treated CLL. Profiling relied on immunoSEQ multiplex PCR, and the TCRdb table lists in-frame clones only, not all of them. The table records approximately 280,000 clones, around 76% of them present only once. This sample comprised PBMCs, obtained at disease progression, from a patient treated with ibrutinib. All receptors come from a human donor with chronic lymphocytic leukemia.

In DNA form, the CDR3 reads TGTGCCAGCAATGAAGCGGGAGGGGGAGTGACCCAGTACTTC. Its translation: CASNEAGGGVTQYF. The chain couples TRBV27 to TRBJ2-5; 10 bases fit TRBD2. CDR3 length equals 14 residues. V lost 7 bases to trimming and J lost 7 bases; unmatched junction nucleotides: 9. Germline V gives CDR1 MNHEY, CDR2 SMNVEV (reference sequence).

The V and J genes are TRBV6-5 and TRBJ2-7; D is perhaps TRBD1 (6 bases). CDR1 and CDR2 (germline): MNHEY, SVGAGI. The CDR3 is 14 amino acids. V lost 5 bases and J 6 bases, leaving 17 bases between the germline ends. CDR3 DNA: TGTGCCAGCAGTAGACTGGGGCAGGGGAGCGAGCAGTACTTC. As protein: CASSRLGQGSEQYF.

V usage is TRBV19 and J usage is TRBJ2-1; 8 bases fit TRBD1. The CDR3 totals 13 residues. Trimming removed 2 bases from V and 13 bases from J; junction bases left unmatched: 7. Germline CDR1 reads LNHDA; CDR2 reads SQIVND (reference sequence). The CDR3 nucleotides read TGTGCCAGTAGTATACGCAAGGACAGGGACCAGTTCTTC. It specifies CASSIRKDRDQFF.

The chain is built from TRBV11-2 and TRBJ1-4; D is unclear. This CDR3 has 13 amino acids. V dropped 7 bases and J dropped 8 bases, with 14 bases sitting between them. CDR1 and CDR2 (germline): SGHAT, FQNNGV. The CDR3 DNA follows: TGTGCCAGCACACCGGGCTTAGGGGAAAAACTGTTTTTT. Amino acid sequence: CASTPGLGEKLFF.

The V and J genes are TRBV4-1 and TRBJ2-5; 9 bases match TRBD2. After removal of 0 bases from V and 7 bases from J, the junction contained 3 bases not matched to a gene. Germline CDR1 MGHRA, CDR2 YSYEKL. The CDR3 sequence is 14 residues long. The CDR3 loop reads CASSQDSGGVTQYF. As DNA, the CDR3 is TGCGCCAGCAGCCAAGATAGCGGGGGTGTGACCCAGTACTTC.

The chain recombines TRBV5-4 with TRBJ1-2; the D gene is possibly TRBD1 (5 bases). The V end lost 2 bases, the J end lost 3 bases, and 14 bases lay between the germline ends. In germline, CDR1 is SGHNT, CDR2 YYREEE (reference sequence). The CDR3 runs to 15 residues. The CDR3 DNA reads as TGTGCCAGCAGCTTAGGGCAGGGCCTCGACTATGGCTACACCTTC. Translated, it gives CASSLGQGLDYGYTF.

This clone was seen a few times. The genes are TRBV18 and TRBJ2-2; D call uncertain. The ends were cut back, 2 bases at V and 1 base at J, with 8 bases in the middle. The CDR3 runs 15 residues. Germline CDR1 reads KGHSH; CDR2 reads LQKENI. The DNA of the CDR3 is TGTGCCAGCTCACCAGCTCACGGGAACACCGGGGAGCTGTTTTTT. Protein product: CASSPAHGNTGELFF.

The rearrangement links TRBV19 to TRBJ1-2; 7 positions match TRBD1. Germline CDR1 and CDR2: LNHDA and SQIVND (reference sequence). V dropped 5 bases and J dropped 8; count of bases not matched to a gene: 14. There are 15 residues in the CDR3. DNA for the CDR3: TGTGCCAGTAGTCCGGATACAGGGTACAGGGGAGGCTACACCTTC. This translates into CASSPDTGYRGGYTF.

The rearrangement links TRBV6-6 to TRBJ1-2, with D unresolved. The CDR3 is 15 amino acids. V was clipped by 0 bases and J by 4 bases, with 12 bases between them. From germline, CDR1 is MNHNY and CDR2 SVGAGI (reference sequence). In DNA, the CDR3 is TGTGCCAGCAGTTACTCGAAGGACTGGAGCTATGGCTACACCTTC. Protein: CASSYSKDWSYGYTF.

This clone was found a few times. Here the CDR3 DNA reads TGTGCCAGCAGCTGGAGACCCAAAGAGACCCAGTACTTC. As protein: CASSWRPKETQYF. V gene TRBV13 combines with J gene TRBJ2-5; the D is unclear. Trimming cost V 4 bases and J 3 bases, with 9 bases left between them. CDR3 length equals 13 residues. CDR1 and CDR2 from the germline V gene are PRHDT and FYEKMQ (reference sequence).

The sample holds a few counts of this clone. The chain links TRBV6-1 to TRBJ1-1; weak D call: TRBD1 (6 bases). Germline CDR1 and CDR2: MNHNS and SASEGT. The CDR3 extends over 13 amino acids. Trimming removed 5 bases at V and 4 bases at J, with 11 bases between. CDR3 nucleotides: TGTGCCAGCAGTCCAAAGGGGGGCACTGAAGCTTTCTTT. Translating gives CASSPKGGTEAFF.

The chain recombines TRBV4-1 with TRBJ1-1; tentatively, D is TRBD1 (5 bases). There are 11 residues in the CDR3. V was trimmed by 2 bases and J by 7 bases, leaving 5 bases between them. Germline V gene lookup returns CDR1 MGHRA and CDR2 YSYEKL. The CDR3 bases are TGCGCCAGCAGCCAACAGGGTGAAGCTTTCTTT. Translation gives CASSQQGEAFF.

The chain recombines TRBV9 with TRBJ1-2; D not resolved. The germline CDR1 and CDR2 sequences are SGDLS and YYNGEE. This CDR3 has 14 amino acids. The V end was cut by 0 bases, the J end by 1 base, with 7 bases between. The CDR3 DNA reads TGTGCCAGCAGCGTAGCCAGCTTTAACTATGGCTACACCTTC. Encoded protein: CASSVASFNYGYTF. The full variable domain, in which reference TRBV9 and TRBJ1-2 provide the parts outside the CDR3, is DSGVTQTPKHLITATGQRVTLRCSPRSGDLSVYWYQQSLDQGLQFLIQYYNGEERAKGNILERFSAQQFPDLHSELNLSSLELGDSALYFCASSVASFNYGYTFGSGTRLTVV.

The rearrangement joins TRBV5-4 to TRBJ2-7; D remains unclear. The CDR3 spans 15 residues. Germline V CDR1 and CDR2: SGHNT, YYREEE (reference sequence). The V and J ends lost 4 bases and 5 bases respectively, with 19 bases between them. CDR3 sequence reads: CASSKPEKGRHEQYF. The CDR3 DNA follows: TGTGCCAGCAGCAAACCTGAAAAGGGCCGCCACGAGCAGTACTTC.

The chain recombines TRBV9 with TRBJ2-1, with D maybe TRBD2 (6 bases). Germline CDR1 and CDR2: SGDLS and YYNGEE. The V gene lost 0 bases and the J gene lost 6 bases, with 13 bases spanning the gap. The CDR3 totals 15 residues. In nucleotides, the CDR3 is TGTGCCAGCAGCGTAGATGCGGGGCTGGGCAATGAGCAGTTCTTC. Its translation: CASSVDAGLGNEQFF.

This chain connects TRBV5-1 to TRBJ1-1; D is undetermined. This CDR3 spans 15 amino acids. Looked up from germline, CDR1 is SGHRS and CDR2 is YFSETQ. Trimming pared 0 bases from V and 6 bases from J, leaving 15 bases between. The CDR3 sequence is CASSLEYRSISEAFF. The CDR3 DNA reads TGCGCCAGCAGCTTGGAGTACAGAAGTATATCTGAAGCTTTCTTT. Complete variable domain (other parts from reference TRBV5-1 and TRBJ1-1): KAGVTQTPRYLIKTRGQQVTLSCSPISGHRSVSWYQQTPGQGLQFLFEYFSETQRNKGNFPGRFSGRQFSNSRSEMNVSTLELGDSALYLCASSLEYRSISEAFFGQGTRLTVV.

This clone was counted only a few times. The V call is TRBV6-5, the J call TRBJ2-7; 10 positions match TRBD1. The CDR3 sequence is 15 residues long. The germline CDR1 and CDR2 sequences are MNHEY and SVGAGI. V lost 0 bases and J lost 5; bases outside the gene matches: 4. This CDR3 reads CASSYSGTGVDEQYF. CDR3 nucleotides: TGTGCCAGCAGTTACTCGGGGACAGGGGTTGACGAGCAGTACTTC.